The 9 T cell receptor beta chains below all came from one sample that was sequenced in a study of monozygotic twins with inflammatory bowel disease. TCRdb re-called the 5' RACE reads and shows each CDR3 protein once, DNA omitted. This table lists approximately 300,000 distinct CDR3 sequences. The sequenced sample consisted of blood. These TCRs come from a human donor with ulcerative colitis or Crohn's disease, or a healthy co-twin of an affected twin (not recorded which).

The rearrangement uses TRBV14 and TRBJ2-1. Germline-derived CDR1 and CDR2 are SGHDN and FVKESK. This CDR3 is built from 14 residues. CDR3 protein: CASSLRQPYNEQFF.

The chain is built from TRBV20-1 and TRBJ2-3; there is no DNA to check the TCRdb D call of TRBD1. CDR1 and CDR2 from the germline V gene are DFQATT and SNEGSKA (reference sequence). The CDR3 is 14 amino acids. CDR3 amino acids: CSAFGQGGTDTQYF.

The rearrangement uses TRBV29-1 and TRBJ2-5; TCRdb calls TRBD2, which cannot be checked without DNA. The CDR3 has 15 amino acids. CDR1 and CDR2 from the germline V gene are SQVTM and ANQGSEA. CDR3 in amino acids: CSVEAAREGLETQYF. Filled out from reference TRBV29-1 and TRBJ2-5, the complete variable domain reads SAVISQKPSRDICQRGTSLTIQCQVDSQVTMMFWYRQQPGQSLTLIATANQGSEATYESGFVIDKFPISRPNLTFSTLTVSNMSPEDSSIYLCSVEAAREGLETQYFGPGTRLLVL.

This CDR3 reads CASRSVGVHEQYF. This chain joins TRBV6-2 or TRBV6-3 and TRBJ2-7. In germline, CDR1 is MNHEY, CDR2 SVGEGT. CDR3 length: 13 residues.

The chain employs TRBV3-1 and TRBJ2-1; TCRdb indicates TRBD1, and absent DNA this call remains unverified. Germline CDR1 LGHDT, CDR2 YNNKEL (reference sequence). The CDR3 sequence is 16 residues long. The CDR3 sequence is CASSQASGGIYNEQFF.

The rearrangement links TRBV28 to TRBJ1-1; TCRdb selects TRBD1, and the lack of DNA leaves this call unchecked. The CDR3 totals 15 residues. Germline V gene sequence: CDR1 MDHEN, CDR2 SYDVKM. The CDR3 loop reads CASSAGTVVLTEAFF.

CDR3 protein: CSVEFGVSGTADEQFF. The genes are TRBV29-1 and TRBJ2-1; TCRdb gives TRBD2 as the D gene, but with no DNA this cannot be confirmed. Germline V gene sequence: CDR1 SQVTM, CDR2 ANQGSEA. This CDR3 is built from 16 residues.

This chain uses TRBV18 with TRBJ2-7; as DNA is missing, the TRBD1 call by TCRdb cannot be tested. Germline lookup yields CDR1 KGHSH and CDR2 LQKENI. This CDR3 contains 14 residues. CDR3 in amino acids: CASSHRSGTYEQYF.

The J gene is TRBJ1-4, the V gene TRBV20-1; without DNA, the TCRdb call of TRBD1 cannot be checked. Germline-derived CDR1 and CDR2 are DFQATT and SNEGSKA (reference sequence). The CDR3 runs 12 residues. This CDR3 reads CSASGAHEKLFF.